Sequencing of this T cell receptor beta chain was carried out in a study of shared T cell receptors in the human thymus. Germline-derived CDR1 and CDR2 are GTSNPN and SVGIG (reference sequence). Trimming removed 2 bases from V and 7 bases from J; junction bases left unmatched: 17. The CDR3 runs 17 residues. The assay was immunoSEQ multiplex PCR, and TCRdb's table has in-frame clones only and misses some. The data show about 610,000 clones, 70% to 90% seen once. The sample also formed part of further work on human thymus T cells. As reported in that work: Resected material from corrective heart surgery provided the thymus tissue analysed. Use of V and J genes seemed skewed within the thymic and blood repertoires.

Sample: thymocytes. The sequence was obtained from a boy in the first two years of life with a congenital heart defect. The J gene is TRBJ1-5, the V gene TRBV30; 7 bases align to TRBD1. CDR3 coding DNA: TGTGCCTGGAGTCCACACCCAGGAGGGGGCGCGGGGCAGCCCCAGCATTTT. Protein: CAWSPHPGGGAGQPQHF.